This T cell receptor beta chain was documented in a study of shared clonotypes between healthy human individuals. In this sample, this clone turned up a few times. TCRdb keeps only in-frame clones here, not all; method: immunoSEQ multiplex PCR. The data show roughly 640,000 clones, less than 85% seen once. CDR3 length: 13 residues. Losses at the gene ends were 4 bases for V and 0 bases for J; bases not matched to a gene: 0. Germline V gene sequence: CDR1 KGHSH, CDR2 LQKENI. The rearrangement uses TRBV18 and TRBJ2-7, with TRBD2 matching over 7 bases. Sequenced sample: memory CD4+ T cells sorted from blood. Documented subset: CD45RA-negative fraction. The clonotype was recovered from a woman in her twenties or thirties in good health. CDR3 DNA: TGTGCCAGCTCACGGGAGGGCTCCTACGAGCAGTACTTC. Translated, it gives CASSREGSYEQYF.